These T cell receptor beta chains were read from a single sample in a study of blood T cell repertoires in COVID-19. Assay: immunoSEQ multiplex PCR; the TCRdb copy retains only in-frame clones and omits some. The data hold approximately 400,000 clones, with roughly 80% observed a single time. Source material: peripheral blood. The source is a human donor with acute or convalescent COVID-19. The donor label of this sample is uncertain. CDR3s include the opening cysteine and the closing phenylalanine or tryptophan. D genes are given only for firm matches. Size is stated for part of the rows, as once, few or many counts, or as a class when the clone is expanded.

j_call clone_size d_call v_call cdr3_nt cdr3_aa
TRBJ1-1 NA NA TRBV29-1 TGCAGCGGTCTCAGGGGCTATACTGAAGCTTTCTTT CSGLRGYTEAFF
TRBJ2-7 once TRBD2 TRBV2 TGTGCCAGCAGTGACCCGACTACTAGCGGACCTTACTACGAGCAGTACTTC CASSDPTTSGPYYEQYF
TRBJ1-2 NA TRBD1 TRBV27 TGTGCCAGCAGTCCCTACCTGGAGGGGGCGGGAGGCTACACCTTC CASSPYLEGAGGYTF
TRBJ1-4 NA NA TRBV12-3/TRBV12-4 TGTGCCAGCAGTTTCACGGGAAAACTGTTTTTT CASSFTGKLFF
TRBJ1-6 NA TRBD1 TRBV4-1 TGCGCCAGCAGCCATCCGGGACAGGGGGATAATTCACCCCTCCACTTT CASSHPGQGDNSPLHF
TRBJ1-3 NA NA TRBV30 TGTGCCTGGAGCAGAGGGCAGGTCGGTTCCAGAAACACCATATATTTT CAWSRGQVGSRNTIYF
TRBJ2-1 NA NA TRBV10-3 TGTGCCATCAGTGAGTCGTTAGACAGCTACAATGAGCAGTTCTTC CAISESLDSYNEQFF
TRBJ2-7 NA NA TRBV6-6 TGTGCCAGCAGTTACGGAGGGACGGATACCTACGAGCAGTACTTC CASSYGGTDTYEQYF
TRBJ1-2 NA TRBD1 TRBV30 TGTGCCTGGAGCCGACAGGGTATATCTAACTATGGCTACACCTTC CAWSRQGISNYGYTF
TRBJ2-7 NA TRBD2 TRBV29-1 TGCAGCGTTCTCAGCGGGGGAGCCTACGAGCAGTACTTC CSVLSGGAYEQYF
TRBJ1-2 many TRBD1 TRBV5-6 TGTGCCAGCAGCCTTACTTATCTGGGACAGGGGAACTATGGCTACACCTTC CASSLTYLGQGNYGYTF
TRBJ2-3 NA NA TRBV5-1 TGCGCCAGCAACACGGTCCGGGCTAGCCGCACAGATACGCAGTATTTT CASNTVRASRTDTQYF
TRBJ2-7 NA TRBD1 TRBV2 TGTGCCAGCAGCGGACAGGGAGGCTCCTACGAGCAGTACTTC CASSGQGGSYEQYF
TRBJ2-7 once TRBD1 TRBV28 TGTGCCAGCAGTCCAACAGGGGTCCCTTACGAGCAGTACTTC CASSPTGVPYEQYF
TRBJ2-7 NA NA TRBV5-6 TGTGCCAGCAGCTTTCTCCTGACGCGGATGGGCGAGCAGTACTTC CASSFLLTRMGEQYF
TRBJ1-2 NA TRBD1 TRBV5-1 TGCGCCAGCAGCCCCCGGGACAGGGGAAATGGCTACACCTTC CASSPRDRGNGYTF
TRBJ2-5 NA TRBD2 TRBV6-2/TRBV6-3 TGTGCCAGCAGTTCGCCGGGACTAGCGGGGTTTGGGGTGGAGACCCAGTACTTC CASSSPGLAGFGVETQYF
TRBJ1-5 few TRBD1 TRBV30 TGTGCCTGGAGTCCCCTTGACAGGGGGCTCAATCAGCCCCAGCATTTT CAWSPLDRGLNQPQHF
TRBJ1-6 NA TRBD1 TRBV29-1 TGCAGCGTTTCTAAATCTTTGTTTCGCGGAGGGGGCAGTTCACCCCTCCACTTT CSVSKSLFRGGGSSPLHF
TRBJ2-3 NA TRBD2 TRBV7-8 TGTGCCAGCAGCTTATCCAGCGGGAGGGTATCAAATACGCAGTATTTT CASSLSSGRVSNTQYF
TRBJ1-5 few TRBD1 TRBV5-1 TGCGCCAGCAGCCAGGGGGAGGTTAGCAATCAGCCCCAGCATTTT CASSQGEVSNQPQHF
TRBJ2-7 NA NA TRBV6-1 TGTGCCAGCAGTGAAACCGCCAGCGAGCAGTACTTC CASSETASEQYF
TRBJ2-5 once NA TRBV18 TGTGCCAGCTCACCGCTCGGTGAGACCCAGTACTTC CASSPLGETQYF
TRBJ2-1 NA NA TRBV11-3 TGTGCCAGCAGCTTATCCCCGGGTCTGGAGCAGTTCTTC CASSLSPGLEQFF
TRBJ1-6 once NA TRBV19 TGTGCCTCGTCAAGGGGGGGAGTTTCACCCCTCCACTTT CASSRGGVSPLHF
TRBJ1-2 few NA TRBV5-1 TGCGCCAGCGGCCCTGACAGCTTTTGGTATGGCTACACCTTC CASGPDSFWYGYTF
TRBJ2-7 NA NA TRBV29-1 TGCAGCGTTTTTGCCCTCACAGGAGTGAGTGGCCTCTACGAGCAGTACTTC CSVFALTGVSGLYEQYF
TRBJ2-5 NA NA TRBV21-1 TGTGCCAGCAGCGCCGGACACCCCGAGTACTTC CASSAGHPEYF
TRBJ1-2 NA TRBD1 TRBV14 TGTGCCAGCAGCCGCGGACAGGGGGCTCAGCGGAACTATGGCTACACCTTC CASSRGQGAQRNYGYTF
TRBJ2-1 NA TRBD1 TRBV5-1 TGCGCCACCTCCGGGACAGGTGCTTACAATGAGCAGTTCTTC CATSGTGAYNEQFF
TRBJ2-1 few TRBD2 TRBV24-1 TGTGCCACCAGTGATACTAGCGGGGGGGCCCCCTACAATGAGCAGTTCTTC CATSDTSGGAPYNEQFF
TRBJ2-1 NA TRBD2 TRBV6-1 TGTGCCAGCAGTGAAGAAACGAAACTAGCGGGGCGCAATGAGCAGTTCTTC CASSEETKLAGRNEQFF
TRBJ2-5 NA TRBD1 TRBV11-2 TGTGCCAGCAGCTCGGACAGGGGAGAGACCCAGTACTTC CASSSDRGETQYF
TRBJ1-6 NA NA TRBV14 TGTGCCAGCAGCCAAGTAGGTCGGGGAAATAATTCACCCCTCCACTTT CASSQVGRGNNSPLHF
TRBJ2-1 few TRBD2 TRBV5-1 TGCGCCAGCAGCAAGGGACTAGCGGTCGGGGAGCAGTTCTTC CASSKGLAVGEQFF
TRBJ1-2 NA TRBD1 TRBV5-1 TGCGCCAGCAGCAGAGAGGGACAGGGGGCACCAGGAAGTGGCTACACCTTC CASSREGQGAPGSGYTF
TRBJ1-2 NA TRBD1 TRBV6-5 TGTGCCACCGGGAGAGACAGGGAGTATGGCTACACCTTC CATGRDREYGYTF